The T cell receptor (beta chain) described here comes from a study of blood T cell repertoires in COVID-19. This CDR3 has 14 amino acids. Per germline, CDR1 LNHDA and CDR2 SQIVND (reference sequence). V gave up 6 bases and J gave up 4 bases; unmatched junction bases: 2. The sample holds a few counts of this clone. The protocol was immunoSEQ multiplex PCR, while the TCRdb copy is restricted to in-frame clones and leaves out a portion. The top ten clones hold about 5% of a sample with roughly 92,000 clones, around 86% of them seen once. Sequencing was carried out using peripheral blood. This sequence was found in a woman of 80 years or more with acute or convalescent COVID-19. The chain carries TRBV19 and TRBJ2-1; TRBD2 aligns across 11 bases. In DNA, the CDR3 is TGTGCCAGTAGCCGACTAGCGGGATACAATGAGCAGTTCTTC. Translated: CASSRLAGYNEQFF.